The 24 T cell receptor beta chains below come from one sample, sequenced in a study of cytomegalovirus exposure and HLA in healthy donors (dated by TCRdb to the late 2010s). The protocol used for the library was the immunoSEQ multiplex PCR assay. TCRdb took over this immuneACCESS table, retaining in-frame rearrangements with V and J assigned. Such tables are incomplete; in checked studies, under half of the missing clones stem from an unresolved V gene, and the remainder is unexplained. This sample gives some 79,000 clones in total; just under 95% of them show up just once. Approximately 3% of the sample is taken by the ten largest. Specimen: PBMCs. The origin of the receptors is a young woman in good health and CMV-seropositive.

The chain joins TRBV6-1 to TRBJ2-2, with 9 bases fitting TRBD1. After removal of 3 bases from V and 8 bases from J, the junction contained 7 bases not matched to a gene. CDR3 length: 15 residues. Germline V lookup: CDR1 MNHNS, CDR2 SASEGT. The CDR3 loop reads CASSEDRGPSGELFF. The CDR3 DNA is TGTGCCAGCAGTGAGGACAGGGGCCCTTCAGGGGAGCTGTTTTTT.

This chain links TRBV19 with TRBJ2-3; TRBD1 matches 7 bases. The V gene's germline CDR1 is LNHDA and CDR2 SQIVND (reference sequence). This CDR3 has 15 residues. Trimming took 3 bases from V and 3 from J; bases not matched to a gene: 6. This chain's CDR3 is CASSIRGPGTDTQYF. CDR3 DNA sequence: TGTGCCAGTAGTATTAGGGGGCCGGGGACAGATACGCAGTATTTT. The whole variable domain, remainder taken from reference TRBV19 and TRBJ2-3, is DGGITQSPKYLFRKEGQNVTLSCEQNLNHDAMYWYRQDPGQGLRLIYYSQIVNDFQKGDIAEGYSVSREKKESFPLTVTSAQKNPTAFYLCASSIRGPGTDTQYFGPGTRLTVL.

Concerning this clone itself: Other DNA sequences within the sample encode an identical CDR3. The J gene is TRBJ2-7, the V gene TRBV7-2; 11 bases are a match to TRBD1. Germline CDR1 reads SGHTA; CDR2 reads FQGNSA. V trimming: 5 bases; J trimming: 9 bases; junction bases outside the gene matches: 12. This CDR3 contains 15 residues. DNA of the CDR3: TGTGCCAGCAGCGCCGCTGGGACAGGGGGTTTCGGGCAGTACTTC. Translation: CASSAAGTGGFGQYF.

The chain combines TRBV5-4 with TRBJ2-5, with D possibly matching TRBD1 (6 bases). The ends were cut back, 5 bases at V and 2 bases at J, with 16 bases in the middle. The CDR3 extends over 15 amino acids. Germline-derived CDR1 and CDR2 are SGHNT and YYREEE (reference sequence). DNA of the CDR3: TGTGCCAGCAGGCAGGGGCACAGGGAGCAAGAGACCCAGTACTTC. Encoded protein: CASRQGHREQETQYF.

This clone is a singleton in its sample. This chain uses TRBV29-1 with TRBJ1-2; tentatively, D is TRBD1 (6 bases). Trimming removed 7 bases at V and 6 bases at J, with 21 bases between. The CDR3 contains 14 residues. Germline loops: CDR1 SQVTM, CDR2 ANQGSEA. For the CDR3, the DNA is TGCAGCGCAATAAAGGGGAGATCAGGGGATGGCTACACCTTC. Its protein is CSAIKGRSGDGYTF.

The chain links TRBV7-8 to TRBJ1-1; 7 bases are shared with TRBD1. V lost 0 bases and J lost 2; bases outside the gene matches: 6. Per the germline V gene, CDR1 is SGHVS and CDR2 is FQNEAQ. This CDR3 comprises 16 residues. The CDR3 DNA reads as TGTGCCAGCAGCTTAGCGCTCAGGGGGGTAAACACTGAAGCTTTCTTT. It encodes CASSLALRGVNTEAFF.

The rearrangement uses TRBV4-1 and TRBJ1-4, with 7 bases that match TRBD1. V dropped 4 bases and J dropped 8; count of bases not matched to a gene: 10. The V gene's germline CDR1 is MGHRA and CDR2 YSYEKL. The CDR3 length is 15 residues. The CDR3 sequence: CASSLTNRQGEKLFF. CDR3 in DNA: TGCGCCAGCAGCCTGACGAACCGACAGGGCGAAAAACTGTTTTTT.

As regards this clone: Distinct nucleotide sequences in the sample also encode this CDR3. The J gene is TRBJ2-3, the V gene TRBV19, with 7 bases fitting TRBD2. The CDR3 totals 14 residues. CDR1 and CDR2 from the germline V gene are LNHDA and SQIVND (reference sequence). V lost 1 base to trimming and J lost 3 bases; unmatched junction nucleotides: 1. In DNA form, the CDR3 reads TGTGCCAGTAGTATAGCGGGGGGAACAGATACGCAGTATTTT. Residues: CASSIAGGTDTQYF.

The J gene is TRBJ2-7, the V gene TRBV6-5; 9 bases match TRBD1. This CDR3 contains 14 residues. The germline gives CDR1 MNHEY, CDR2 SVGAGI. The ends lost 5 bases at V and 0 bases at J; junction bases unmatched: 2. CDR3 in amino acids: CASSRDRVSYEQYF. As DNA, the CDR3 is TGTGCCAGCAGTCGGGACAGGGTCTCCTACGAGCAGTACTTC.

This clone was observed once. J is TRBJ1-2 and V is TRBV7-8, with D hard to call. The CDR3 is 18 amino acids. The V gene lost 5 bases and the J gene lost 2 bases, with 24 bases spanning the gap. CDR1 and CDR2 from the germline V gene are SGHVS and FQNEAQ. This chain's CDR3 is CASSMTQAGRASNYGYTF. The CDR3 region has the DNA TGTGCCAGCAGCATGACGCAGGCTGGGAGAGCATCCAACTATGGCTACACCTTC.

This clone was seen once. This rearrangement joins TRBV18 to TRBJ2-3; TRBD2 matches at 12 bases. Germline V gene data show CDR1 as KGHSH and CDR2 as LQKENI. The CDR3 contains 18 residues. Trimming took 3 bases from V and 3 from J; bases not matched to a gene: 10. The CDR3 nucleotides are TGTGCCAGCTCACCCGTGACTAGCGGGAGTATAAAGACAGATACGCAGTATTTT. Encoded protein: CASSPVTSGSIKTDTQYF.

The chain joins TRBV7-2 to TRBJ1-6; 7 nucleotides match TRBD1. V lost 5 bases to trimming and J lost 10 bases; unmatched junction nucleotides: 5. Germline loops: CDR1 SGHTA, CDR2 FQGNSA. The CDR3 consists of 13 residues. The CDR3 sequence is CASSTQGRSPLHF. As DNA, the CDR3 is TGTGCCAGCAGCACACAGGGGCGGTCACCCCTCCACTTT.

CDR3 loop: CASSQTRDSGNTIYF. DNA of the CDR3: TGTGCCAGCAGCCAAACCAGGGATTCTGGAAACACCATATATTTT. The chain couples TRBV4-2 to TRBJ1-3; tentative D call: TRBD1 (5 bases). The CDR3 contains 15 residues. In germline, CDR1 is LGHNA, CDR2 YNFKEQ. Trimming stripped 2 bases from V and 1 base from J, with 9 bases between.

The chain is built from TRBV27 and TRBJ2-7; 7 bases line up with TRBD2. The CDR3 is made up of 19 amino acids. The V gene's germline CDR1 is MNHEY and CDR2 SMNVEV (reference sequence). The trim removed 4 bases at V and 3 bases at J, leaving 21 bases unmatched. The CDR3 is CASSSKSYGGERLFYEQYF. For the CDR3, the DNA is TGTGCCAGCAGTTCAAAATCTTATGGGGGGGAACGACTCTTCTACGAGCAGTACTTC.

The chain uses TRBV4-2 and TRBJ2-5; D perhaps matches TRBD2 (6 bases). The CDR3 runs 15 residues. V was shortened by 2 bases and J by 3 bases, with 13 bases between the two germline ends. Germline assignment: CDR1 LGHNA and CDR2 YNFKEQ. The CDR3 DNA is TGTGCCAGCAGCCAAACTCGAGCGGGTAAAGAGACCCAGTACTTC. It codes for CASSQTRAGKETQYF.

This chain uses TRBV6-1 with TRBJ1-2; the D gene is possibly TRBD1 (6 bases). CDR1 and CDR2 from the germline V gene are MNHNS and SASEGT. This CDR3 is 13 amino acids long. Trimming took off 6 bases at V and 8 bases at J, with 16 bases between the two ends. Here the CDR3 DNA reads TGTGCCAGCAGCGGCAGGGGAAGCTACGGCTACACCTTC. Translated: CASSGRGSYGYTF.

CDR3 sequence reads: CASSPYSGASYEQYF. The CDR3, as DNA: TGTGCCAGTAGTCCGTACAGCGGGGCTTCCTACGAGCAGTACTTC. The genes are TRBV19 and TRBJ2-7, with 7 positions matching TRBD2. CDR3 length equals 15 residues. V trimming: 5 bases; J trimming: 1 base; junction bases outside the gene matches: 8. The germline V gene encodes CDR1 LNHDA and CDR2 SQIVND (reference sequence).

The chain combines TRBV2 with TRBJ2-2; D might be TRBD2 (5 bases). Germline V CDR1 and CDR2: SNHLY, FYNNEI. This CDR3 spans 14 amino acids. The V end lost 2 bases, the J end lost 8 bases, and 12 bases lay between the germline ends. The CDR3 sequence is CASSEHPRGGELFF. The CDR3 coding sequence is TGTGCCAGCAGTGAACATCCAAGAGGGGGGGAGCTGTTTTTT.

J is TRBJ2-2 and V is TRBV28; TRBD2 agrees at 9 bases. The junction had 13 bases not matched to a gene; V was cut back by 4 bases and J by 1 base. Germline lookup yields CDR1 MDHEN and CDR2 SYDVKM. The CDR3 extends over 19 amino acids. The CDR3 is CASSSSLAGVGLNTGELFF. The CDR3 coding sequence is TGTGCCAGCAGTTCTTCTTTAGCGGGAGTTGGCTTGAACACCGGGGAGCTGTTTTTT. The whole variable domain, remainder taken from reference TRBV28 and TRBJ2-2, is DVKVTQSSRYLVKRTGEKVFLECVQDMDHENMFWYRQDPGLGLRLIYFSYDVKMKEKGDIPEGYSVSREKKERFSLILESASTNQTSMYLCASSSSLAGVGLNTGELFFGEGSRLTVL.

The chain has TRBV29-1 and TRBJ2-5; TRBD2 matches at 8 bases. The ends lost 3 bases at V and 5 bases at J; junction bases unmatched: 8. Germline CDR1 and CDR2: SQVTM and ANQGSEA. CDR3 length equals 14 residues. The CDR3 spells CSVENKGGGETQYF. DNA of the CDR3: TGCAGCGTTGAGAATAAGGGCGGGGGGGAGACCCAGTACTTC.

The CDR3 loop reads CASSFSVNTQYF. CDR3 sequence (DNA): TGTGCCAGCAGCTTCTCGGTAAATACGCAGTATTTT. The V call is TRBV7-9, the J call TRBJ2-3; D is unclear. Between the trimmed V and J ends, which lost 3 bases and 7 bases, there was a span of 8 bases. From germline, CDR1 is SEHNR and CDR2 FQNEAQ (reference sequence). This CDR3 is built from 12 residues. Full variable domain (rest looked up from reference TRBV7-9 and TRBJ2-3): DTGVSQNPRHKITKRGQNVTFRCDPISEHNRLYWYRQTLGQGPEFLTYFQNEAQLEKSRLLSDRFSAERPKGSFSTLEIQRTEQGDSAMYLCASSFSVNTQYFGPGTRLTVL.

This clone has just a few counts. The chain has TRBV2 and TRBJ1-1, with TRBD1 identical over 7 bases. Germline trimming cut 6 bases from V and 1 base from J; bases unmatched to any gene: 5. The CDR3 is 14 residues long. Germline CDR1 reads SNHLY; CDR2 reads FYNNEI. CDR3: CASRGDSSNTEAFF. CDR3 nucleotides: TGTGCCAGCAGGGGGGACAGCTCGAACACTGAAGCTTTCTTT.

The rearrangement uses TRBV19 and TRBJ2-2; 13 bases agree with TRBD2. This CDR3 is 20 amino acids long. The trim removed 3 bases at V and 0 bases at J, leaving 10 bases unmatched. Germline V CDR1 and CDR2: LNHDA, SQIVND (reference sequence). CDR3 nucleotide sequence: TGTGCCAGTAGTATTCCGGGACTAGCGGGATTCTTGGCGAACACCGGGGAGCTGTTTTTT. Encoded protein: CASSIPGLAGFLANTGELFF. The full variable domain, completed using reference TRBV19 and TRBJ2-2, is DGGITQSPKYLFRKEGQNVTLSCEQNLNHDAMYWYRQDPGQGLRLIYYSQIVNDFQKGDIAEGYSVSREKKESFPLTVTSAQKNPTAFYLCASSIPGLAGFLANTGELFFGEGSRLTVL.

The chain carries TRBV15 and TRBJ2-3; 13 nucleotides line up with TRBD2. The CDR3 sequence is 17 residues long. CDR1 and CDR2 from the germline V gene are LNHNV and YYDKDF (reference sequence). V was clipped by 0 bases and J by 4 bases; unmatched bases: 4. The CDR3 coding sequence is TGTGCCACCAGCAGAGATAAAACTAGCGGGGGGGCAGATACGCAGTATTTT. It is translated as CATSRDKTSGGADTQYF.